Below, one T cell receptor beta chain is given with its context. Sequenced by immunoSEQ multiplex PCR; TCRdb stores in-frame clones only, minus some. The table records about 120,000 clones, roughly nine tenths of them present only once. The data derive from a study of blood T cell repertoires in COVID-19. The germline V gene encodes CDR1 LGHNA and CDR2 YNFKEQ. The CDR3 loop spans 22 amino acids. V gave up 1 base and J gave up 4 bases; unmatched junction bases: 24. What was sequenced was peripheral blood. The V gene is TRBV4-2, the J gene TRBJ2-1, with 8 bases lining up with TRBD1. The TCR sequence derives from a man aged 65 to 79 who had recovered from COVID-19. The CDR3 region has the DNA TGTGCCAGCAGCCAAGCTGGGCAGGGGGCCGGTCGGTTGGCGGGATCTTACAATGAGCAGTTCTTC. It specifies CASSQAGQGAGRLAGSYNEQFF.